This TCR beta chain stems from a study of patients and donors after allogeneic stem cell transplantation. This clonotype was counted many times. TCRdb used MiXCR to reprocess the RT-PCR reads, holding one entry per CDR3 protein. The table records 30,000 to 35,000 distinct CDR3 sequences, 6.8% of them present only once. The sample taken for sequencing was blood, either unsorted or a sorted T cell fraction (not recorded which). The receptor's source is a human donor who was either an allogeneic HSCT recipient or a stem cell or donor lymphocyte infusion donor (not recorded which). It is not recorded whose cells these are; they may come from a transplant donor.

CDR3 amino acids: CSAVTSGRANGELFF. The CDR3 DNA sequence: TGCAGTGCCGTCACTAGCGGGAGGGCGAACGGGGAGCTGTTTTTT. This chain connects TRBV20-1 to TRBJ2-2; 13 bases align to TRBD2. Germline CDR1 DFQATT, CDR2 SNEGSKA (reference sequence). The CDR3 has 15 amino acids. The junction had 8 bases not matched to a gene; V was cut back by 6 bases and J by 7 bases.